These T cell receptor beta chains were read from a single sample in a study of control samples from healthy donors and cancer patients. Libraries were prepared by immunoSEQ multiplex PCR; TCRdb keeps only in-frame clonotypes and omits some of them. The sample contains about 120,000 clones, more than 75% of which appear only once. Sequenced material: blood. All receptors come from a woman aged 70-85 years in good health. The CDR3 runs from the conserved cysteine through the conserved F or W. The order of the fields is clone size, D gene, V gene, J gene, CDR3 length, CDR3 DNA, CDR3 protein. The D gene is left open where the match is weak. Clone size appears in some rows only: once, few, many, or a class for an expanded clone.

>-|-|TRBV9|TRBJ1-2|13
TGTGCCAGCAGCAGGGAGGGTAACTATGGCTACACCTTC
CASSREGNYGYTF
>-|TRBD1|TRBV6-6|TRBJ1-1|14
TGTGCCAGCAGTCCCCAGGGGGGCGCGGCTGAAGCTTTCTTT
CASSPQGGAAEAFF
>-|-|TRBV18|TRBJ1-4|15
TGTGCCAGCTCACCCGGACAGACAACTAATGAAAAACTGTTTTTT
CASSPGQTTNEKLFF
>-|-|TRBV5-6|TRBJ1-2|15
TGTGCCAGCAGCTCCGACCCAAGCCTACACTATGGCTACACCTTC
CASSSDPSLHYGYTF
>-|TRBD2|TRBV7-2|TRBJ2-1|15
TGTGCCAGCAGCTTAGGCGGGGGGCTAAATAATGAGCAGTTCTTC
CASSLGGGLNNEQFF
>once|TRBD1|TRBV6-2/TRBV6-3|TRBJ1-5|16
TGTGCCAGCAGTCTCCCTCCGGGACAGGAGTGGCAGCCCCAGCATTTT
CASSLPPGQEWQPQHF
>-|TRBD1|TRBV10-3|TRBJ1-1|14
TGTGCCACGTTGGACAGGGTTCTTGTTCATGAAGCTTTCTTT
CATLDRVLVHEAFF
>-|-|TRBV15|TRBJ1-1|13
TGTGCCACCAGGCGGACGGCGAGCACTGAAGCTTTCTTT
CATRRTASTEAFF
>-|TRBD1|TRBV6-5|TRBJ1-3|15
TGTGCCAGCAGGGCCGCAACAGGGGCTGGAAACACCATATATTTT
CASRAATGAGNTIYF
>-|TRBD1|TRBV30|TRBJ2-7|9
TGTGCCCAAGACAGGGCGACGTACTTC
CAQDRATYF
>-|TRBD2|TRBV27|TRBJ2-7|16
TGTGCCAGCAGTCCCACGGGACTAGCGGGGACCTACGAGCAGTACTTC
CASSPTGLAGTYEQYF
>-|-|TRBV5-1|TRBJ2-7|13
TGCGCCAGCAGCGGGACCAGAGAGGGCGAGCAGTACTTC
CASSGTREGEQYF
>few|-|TRBV19|TRBJ1-1|14
TGTGCCAGTTTAAACAGGGCACAGGGCACTGAAGCTTTCTTT
CASLNRAQGTEAFF
>-|TRBD2|TRBV3-1/TRBV3-2|TRBJ2-3|16
TGTGCCGGCAGCCAAAGACACGGGGGGGCGGGAGATACGCAGTATTTT
CAGSQRHGGAGDTQYF
>once|TRBD2|TRBV9|TRBJ2-3|16
TGTGCCAGCAGCGCCCATACCACTAGCGTCGCAGATACGCAGTATTTT
CASSAHTTSVADTQYF
>few|-|TRBV3-1/TRBV3-2|TRBJ1-5|14
TGTGCCAGCAGCCAAGATCACCGCAATCAGCCCCAGCATTTT
CASSQDHRNQPQHF
>-|TRBD1|TRBV9|TRBJ1-1|14
TGTGCCAGCAGCTGGGGACAGGGGGTTTCTGAAGCTTTCTTT
CASSWGQGVSEAFF
>-|-|TRBV10-3|TRBJ2-3|13
TGTGCCACCGTGTGGGACGGTGCAGATACGCAGTATTTT
CATVWDGADTQYF